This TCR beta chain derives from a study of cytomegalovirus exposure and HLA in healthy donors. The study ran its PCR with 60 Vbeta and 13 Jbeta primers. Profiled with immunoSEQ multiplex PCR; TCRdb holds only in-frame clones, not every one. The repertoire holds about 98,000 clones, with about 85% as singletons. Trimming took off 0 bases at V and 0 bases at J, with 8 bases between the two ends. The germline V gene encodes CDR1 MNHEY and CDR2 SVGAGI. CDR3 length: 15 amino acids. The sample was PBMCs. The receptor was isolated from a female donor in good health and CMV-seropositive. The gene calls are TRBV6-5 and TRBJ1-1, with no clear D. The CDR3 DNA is TGTGCCAGCAGTTACTCGAGGCAGATGAACACTGAAGCTTTCTTT. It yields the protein CASSYSRQMNTEAFF.